A selection of T cell receptor beta chains follows, all from one sample in a study of T cell repertoires in cytomegalovirus infection. TCRdb independently ran MiXCR on the reads; one entry per CDR3 protein. The profile covers under 50,000 distinct CDR3 sequences, with over 20% appearing a single time and around nine tenths taken by the ten largest. These receptors have no known antigen. This material consisted of CD8+ T cells from cultured PBMCs, taken from culture after CMV antigen stimulation. Source of these receptors: a human donor in good health (CMV status not recorded). Some clones in this sample may be carry-over from other donors' samples. CDR3s include the opening cysteine and the closing phenylalanine or tryptophan. The D gene is left open where the match is weak. The listing skips clone size in some rows; elsewhere it reads once, few, many or a size class.

d_call: .; clone_size: few; v_call: TRBV6-6; j_call: TRBJ1-4; cdr3_nt: TGTGCCGCCCTCCCCCGCGCAGGGGCTTTGAATGAAAAACTGTTTTTT; cdr3_aa: CAALPRAGALNEKLFF
d_call: .; clone_size: .; v_call: TRBV6-6; j_call: TRBJ1-1; cdr3_nt: TGTGCCAGCACTTTCATCTACAACACTGAAGCTTTCTTT; cdr3_aa: CASTFIYNTEAFF
d_call: TRBD1; clone_size: .; v_call: TRBV25-1; j_call: TRBJ1-5; cdr3_nt: TGTGCCACCCAGGGAGAAAGGGGACAGGGTAACTTTCTGGATCAGCCCCAGCATTTT; cdr3_aa: CATQGERGQGNFLDQPQHF
d_call: TRBD2; clone_size: .; v_call: TRBV12-3/TRBV12-4; j_call: TRBJ2-7; cdr3_nt: TGTGCCAGCAGTTTGGAGCGGGGGGGCCTCTACGAGCAGTACTTC; cdr3_aa: CASSLERGGLYEQYF
d_call: .; clone_size: .; v_call: TRBV7-9; j_call: TRBJ1-2; cdr3_nt: TGTGCCAGCAGCTTGGAAGCGTATGGCTACACCTTC; cdr3_aa: CASSLEAYGYTF
d_call: .; clone_size: .; v_call: TRBV12-5; j_call: TRBJ2-3; cdr3_nt: TGTGCTAGTGGTTCCGGGGGCCGCTCCCCAGATACGCAGTATTTT; cdr3_aa: CASGSGGRSPDTQYF
d_call: .; clone_size: .; v_call: TRBV5-6; j_call: TRBJ1-1; cdr3_nt: TGTGCCAGCACCCCTCAAGAGGCCCTCCAAGCGGCTTTCTTT; cdr3_aa: CASTPQEALQAAFF
d_call: TRBD1; clone_size: .; v_call: TRBV5-1; j_call: TRBJ2-2; cdr3_nt: TGCGCCAGCAGCTTGGTCAGACAGGGCGAAACCGGGGAGCTGTTTTTT; cdr3_aa: CASSLVRQGETGELFF
d_call: .; clone_size: .; v_call: TRBV6-6; j_call: TRBJ2-1; cdr3_nt: TGTGCCAGCAGTTACAAGTCAGCCCCCAGCTCCTACAATGAGCAGTTCTTC; cdr3_aa: CASSYKSAPSSYNEQFF
d_call: .; clone_size: few; v_call: TRBV10-3; j_call: TRBJ2-7; cdr3_nt: TGTGCCATCAGTGAGGGACAGAACTACGAGCAGTACTTC; cdr3_aa: CAISEGQNYEQYF
d_call: TRBD2; clone_size: .; v_call: TRBV7-2; j_call: TRBJ2-1; cdr3_nt: TGTGCCAGCAGCCCAGGGACTAGCGGGGCAGCCGAGCAGTTCTTC; cdr3_aa: CASSPGTSGAAEQFF
d_call: .; clone_size: few; v_call: TRBV29-1; j_call: TRBJ1-2; cdr3_nt: TGCAGCGTTGATCCATTGGGGTCTTATGGCTACACCTTC; cdr3_aa: CSVDPLGSYGYTF
d_call: .; clone_size: few; v_call: TRBV12-3/TRBV12-4; j_call: TRBJ1-1; cdr3_nt: TGTGCCAGCAATGGGGGCATTAACACTGAAGCTTTCTTT; cdr3_aa: CASNGGINTEAFF
d_call: .; clone_size: .; v_call: TRBV7-2; j_call: TRBJ1-4; cdr3_nt: TGTGCCAGCAGCTTTTTAGGAGGGGATAATGAAAAACTGTTTTTT; cdr3_aa: CASSFLGGDNEKLFF
d_call: .; clone_size: once; v_call: TRBV29-1; j_call: TRBJ1-1; cdr3_nt: TGCAGCGTTGAGTTCAGGGCTGAAGCTTTCTTT; cdr3_aa: CSVEFRAEAFF
d_call: .; clone_size: few; v_call: TRBV7-8; j_call: TRBJ1-1; cdr3_nt: TGTGCCAGCAGCTTAAGGACCGTTAACACTGAAGCTTTCTTT; cdr3_aa: CASSLRTVNTEAFF
d_call: TRBD2; clone_size: .; v_call: TRBV12-3/TRBV12-4; j_call: TRBJ2-5; cdr3_nt: TGTGCCAGCAGTTCAAGACTAGCGGGGGGTTTTGAGACCCAGTACTTC; cdr3_aa: CASSSRLAGGFETQYF
d_call: .; clone_size: .; v_call: TRBV29-1; j_call: TRBJ1-2; cdr3_nt: TGCAGCGTTGAGGGAGGGAGCTATGGCTACACCTTC; cdr3_aa: CSVEGGSYGYTF
d_call: TRBD1; clone_size: few; v_call: TRBV7-9; j_call: TRBJ1-2; cdr3_nt: TGTGCCAGCAGCCACCGGGACAGGGGGAACTATGGCTACACCTTC; cdr3_aa: CASSHRDRGNYGYTF
d_call: .; clone_size: few; v_call: TRBV12-3/TRBV12-4; j_call: TRBJ1-5; cdr3_nt: TGTGCCAGCAGCCACGCGGGACAAAATCAGCCCCAGCATTTT; cdr3_aa: CASSHAGQNQPQHF
d_call: .; clone_size: many; v_call: TRBV27; j_call: TRBJ2-2; cdr3_nt: TGTGCCAGCAGTTTAGGGGGAGACACCGGGGAGCTGTTTTTT; cdr3_aa: CASSLGGDTGELFF
d_call: .; clone_size: .; v_call: TRBV7-9; j_call: TRBJ1-1; cdr3_nt: TGTGCCAGCAGATCGGACAGACTGAACACTGAAGCTTTCTTT; cdr3_aa: CASRSDRLNTEAFF
d_call: .; clone_size: few; v_call: TRBV6-2/TRBV6-3; j_call: TRBJ2-1; cdr3_nt: TGTGCCAGCAGTTATTCTCCGGAACCGTACAATGAGCAGTTCTTC; cdr3_aa: CASSYSPEPYNEQFF
d_call: .; clone_size: .; v_call: TRBV7-6; j_call: TRBJ1-2; cdr3_nt: TGTGCCAGCAGCCCGAGTGGTACAGAATCAATCTATGGCTACACCTTC; cdr3_aa: CASSPSGTESIYGYTF
d_call: .; clone_size: .; v_call: TRBV27; j_call: TRBJ1-1; cdr3_nt: TGTGCCAGCAGTTTAAGAGCGACGAACACTGAAGCTTTCTTT; cdr3_aa: CASSLRATNTEAFF
d_call: .; clone_size: .; v_call: TRBV28; j_call: TRBJ2-1; cdr3_nt: TGTGCCAGCAGTTTCGATAGGGCCTGGCTACACGGGCAGTTCTTC; cdr3_aa: CASSFDRAWLHGQFF
d_call: .; clone_size: .; v_call: TRBV7-2; j_call: TRBJ2-1; cdr3_nt: TGTGCCAGCAGCCCGCAGACCAAGGAGCAGTTCTTC; cdr3_aa: CASSPQTKEQFF
d_call: .; clone_size: .; v_call: TRBV7-9; j_call: TRBJ2-7; cdr3_nt: TGTGCCAGCAGCTTTTCAGGGACCTACGAGCAGTACTTC; cdr3_aa: CASSFSGTYEQYF
d_call: TRBD2; clone_size: few; v_call: TRBV7-6; j_call: TRBJ2-1; cdr3_nt: TGTGCCAGCAGCTTAGCAGTAGTAGCGGGAGCCCATAGCTCCTACAATGAGCAGTTCTTC; cdr3_aa: CASSLAVVAGAHSSYNEQFF
d_call: .; clone_size: few; v_call: TRBV6-1; j_call: TRBJ2-5; cdr3_nt: TGTGCCAGCAGTGAACGGCAGGGTCCTAAAAGGGAGACCCAGTACTTC; cdr3_aa: CASSERQGPKRETQYF
d_call: TRBD1; clone_size: few; v_call: TRBV7-2; j_call: TRBJ2-7; cdr3_nt: TGTGCCAGCAGCTCTCACTCATTAGACAGGGGCGAGCAGTACTTC; cdr3_aa: CASSSHSLDRGEQYF
d_call: TRBD1; clone_size: few; v_call: TRBV9; j_call: TRBJ1-3; cdr3_nt: TGTGCCAGCAGCGTCGGGGACAGCTCTGGAAACACCATATATTTT; cdr3_aa: CASSVGDSSGNTIYF
d_call: .; clone_size: .; v_call: TRBV25-1; j_call: TRBJ1-5; cdr3_nt: TGTGCCAGCAGTGCCGGGGGCGGCAATCAGCCCCAGCATTTT; cdr3_aa: CASSAGGGNQPQHF
d_call: TRBD2; clone_size: .; v_call: TRBV11-2; j_call: TRBJ2-1; cdr3_nt: TGTGCCAGCAGCTTAGTGACTAGCGGGGGTTCCTACAATGAGCAGTTCTTC; cdr3_aa: CASSLVTSGGSYNEQFF
d_call: .; clone_size: .; v_call: TRBV5-5; j_call: TRBJ2-7; cdr3_nt: TGTGCCAGCAGCTTCGAAATGGGAAACTGGTACGAGCAGTACTTC; cdr3_aa: CASSFEMGNWYEQYF
d_call: TRBD1; clone_size: .; v_call: TRBV2; j_call: TRBJ1-1; cdr3_nt: TGTGCCAGCAGTCAATTTTCGGGACAGACGAACACTGAAGCTTTCTTT; cdr3_aa: CASSQFSGQTNTEAFF
d_call: .; clone_size: .; v_call: TRBV2; j_call: TRBJ1-2; cdr3_nt: TGTGCCAGCAGTCTCGGTCGAACCCCCGCGGGAAATGGCTACACCTTC; cdr3_aa: CASSLGRTPAGNGYTF
d_call: .; clone_size: .; v_call: TRBV4-3; j_call: TRBJ2-3; cdr3_nt: TGCGCCAGCAGCCAAGATGGTGCAGGTCGCACAGATACGCAGTATTTT; cdr3_aa: CASSQDGAGRTDTQYF
d_call: TRBD2; clone_size: .; v_call: TRBV7-2; j_call: TRBJ2-1; cdr3_nt: TGTGCCAGCAGCTTGTCTAGCGGGGGGAACAATGAGCAGTTCTTC; cdr3_aa: CASSLSSGGNNEQFF
d_call: .; clone_size: .; v_call: TRBV7-6; j_call: TRBJ1-5; cdr3_nt: TGTGCCAGCTCGAAGGGCCGCAATCAGCCCCAGCATTTT; cdr3_aa: CASSKGRNQPQHF
d_call: TRBD2; clone_size: .; v_call: TRBV7-8; j_call: TRBJ2-1; cdr3_nt: TGTGCCAGCACCCCGGGACTAGCGTCATACAATGAGCAGTTCTTC; cdr3_aa: CASTPGLASYNEQFF